Sequencing of this T cell receptor (beta chain) was carried out in a study of T-cell reconstitution after alpha-beta-depleted transplantation in children. Note on this clonotype: This may be a read error: a much more frequent sequence differs by one nucleotide.

With V trimmed by 5 bases and J by 4 bases, 7 bases remained unmatched. This CDR3 region has 15 residues. Germline assignment: CDR1 LGHNA and CDR2 YNFKEQ. Library preparation (for TCRbeta) was performed with unique molecular identifiers. MiXCR, run by TCRdb on the PCR reads, gives a single entry per CDR3 protein. The sample consists of approximately 500,000 distinct CDR3 sequences, 10% to 13% of them appearing once. The TCR originated in a child younger than 10 with inherited bone marrow failure, due to receive a stem cell transplant. The starting material was PBMCs, obtained before TCRalphabeta/CD19-depleted stem cell transplant. The chain employs TRBV4-2 and TRBJ1-1, with 10 nucleotides matching TRBD1. The CDR3 spells CASSSRTGGGTEAFF. The CDR3 coding sequence is TGTGCCAGCAGCTCGCGGACAGGGGGGGGCACTGAAGCTTTCTTT.